These 18 T cell receptor beta chains came from one sample sequenced in a study of blood T cell repertoires in COVID-19. Sequencing used immunoSEQ multiplex PCR; TCRdb keeps in-frame clones, though not all of them. The profile shows 250,000 to 300,000 clones, 70% to 90% of them singletons. Sequencing input: peripheral blood. Every receptor here comes from a woman in her 30s with COVID-19, enrolled during active disease.

This CDR3 is CAWTGQRWNTGELFF. The DNA for the CDR3 is TGTGCCTGGACAGGGCAGCGATGGAACACCGGGGAGCTGTTTTTT. V and J are TRBV30 and TRBJ2-2; weak D call: TRBD1 (5 bases). Trimming pared 4 bases from V and 1 base from J, leaving 13 bases between. Looked up from germline, CDR1 is GTSNPN and CDR2 is SVGIG (reference sequence). This CDR3 is 15 amino acids long.

The rearrangement joins TRBV21-1 to TRBJ2-7; the table's TRBD1 call for D was not verified on the DNA. TRBV21-1 is shown as a pseudogene. CDR3 length equals 14 residues. CDR3 in amino acids: CASSRHGRAHEQYF. CDR3 DNA sequence: TGTGCCAGCAGCAGGCATGGCAGGGCCCACGAGCAGTACTTC.

The chain couples TRBV5-4 to TRBJ2-1; 9 nucleotides match TRBD2. Germline trimming cut 0 bases from V and 4 bases from J; bases unmatched to any gene: 2. Germline CDR1 SGHNT, CDR2 YYREEE (reference sequence). This CDR3 is 15 amino acids long. CDR3 in DNA: TGTGCCAGCAGCTTGGACCTAGCGGGGTACAATGAGCAGTTCTTC. Protein: CASSLDLAGYNEQFF.

The chain has TRBV4-1 and TRBJ2-5; 7 nucleotides align to TRBD1. In germline, CDR1 is MGHRA, CDR2 YSYEKL. The CDR3 runs 14 residues. After removal of 5 bases from V and 1 base from J, the junction contained 4 bases not matched to a gene. CDR3 sequence reads: CASSGRDSQETQYF. DNA of the CDR3: TGCGCCAGCAGCGGACGGGACAGCCAAGAGACCCAGTACTTC.

The chain joins TRBV4-2 to TRBJ2-2, with no clear D. Germline assignment: CDR1 LGHNA and CDR2 YNFKEQ. Trimming removed 7 bases at V and 7 bases at J, with 16 bases between. CDR3 size: 14 residues. The CDR3 is CASTLVERSGELFF. Here the CDR3 DNA reads TGTGCCAGCACCCTCGTAGAGCGCAGCGGGGAGCTGTTTTTT.

The chain combines TRBV12-3 or TRBV12-4 with TRBJ2-2, with D possibly TRBD2 on 5 matching bases. Trimming pared 10 bases from V and 7 bases from J, leaving 7 bases between. The CDR3 length is 10 residues. The CDR3 spells CATGNGELFF. CDR3 in DNA: TGTGCCACGGGGAACGGGGAGCTGTTTTTT.

CDR3 protein: CASSSLLAGGELQFF. CDR3 sequence (DNA): TGTGCCAGCAGCTCCTTACTAGCGGGGGGAGAACTGCAGTTCTTC. The V gene is TRBV7-2, the J gene TRBJ2-1; 12 bases match TRBD2. The germline V gene has CDR1 SGHTA and CDR2 FQGNSA. The ends lost 4 bases at V and 12 bases at J; junction bases unmatched: 10. The CDR3 is 15 residues long.

The CDR3 DNA sequence: TGTGCAAGTCGCCCCCGCAGGGGCGAGCAGTACTTC. Amino acids: CASRPRRGEQYF. The chain carries TRBV12-2 and TRBJ2-7; TRBD1, the table's D call, lacks a check against the DNA. TRBV12-2 is a documented pseudogene. The CDR3 runs 12 residues.

This clone was detected only once. The rearrangement uses TRBV24-1 and TRBJ1-1; maybe TRBD1 (5 bases). The germline V and J ends were trimmed by 6 bases and 4 bases, with 11 bases remaining between them. CDR3 length equals 13 residues. Germline CDR1 and CDR2: KGHDR and SFDVKD. As DNA, the CDR3 is TGTGCCACCAGTCCTGCGGGGACCACTGAAGCTTTCTTT. This sequence encodes CATSPAGTTEAFF.

This chain connects TRBV27 to TRBJ2-1, with TRBD1 identical over 7 bases. V shed 7 bases, J shed 6 bases, and the junction held 9 bases outside the gene matches. Germline assignment: CDR1 MNHEY and CDR2 SMNVEV (reference sequence). The CDR3 has 14 residues. The CDR3 region is CASKRFGTVNEQFF. CDR3 nucleotide sequence: TGTGCCAGCAAGAGATTCGGGACAGTCAATGAGCAGTTCTTC.

The V call is TRBV5-6, the J call TRBJ2-5; weak D call: TRBD2 (7 bases). This CDR3 is built from 16 residues. Trimming left V 0 bases short and J 3 bases short, with 15 bases between. Germline loops: CDR1 SGHDT, CDR2 YYEEEE. The chain's CDR3 is CASSLALAGAKETQYF. CDR3 in DNA: TGTGCCAGCAGCTTGGCGCTGGCGGGGGCCAAAGAGACCCAGTACTTC.

Concerning this clone: This CDR3 is also generated by other DNA sequences in the sample. The chain couples TRBV5-1 to TRBJ1-1; D gene ambiguous. The CDR3 runs 13 residues. CDR1 is SGHRS, CDR2 YFSETQ, per germline. Trimming cost V 0 bases and J 3 bases, with 6 bases left between them. CDR3 sequence reads: CASSLDRDTEAFF. CDR3 DNA sequence: TGCGCCAGCAGCTTGGACAGAGACACTGAAGCTTTCTTT.

V gene TRBV9 combines with J gene TRBJ2-2, with 9 bases identical to TRBD1. This CDR3 spans 16 amino acids. The V segment lost 2 bases and the J segment 4 bases; nucleotides outside the gene matches: 6. Germline loops: CDR1 SGDLS, CDR2 YYNGEE. Written as DNA, the CDR3 is TGTGCCAGCAGCGTTGGGGACAGGGAACCCACCGGGGAGCTGTTTTTT. This encodes CASSVGDREPTGELFF.

This clone was seen at least ten times. The junction does not match germline at one end; this may be a read error. J is TRBJ1-2 and V is TRBV19, with 7 bases lining up with TRBD1. Germline CDR1 is LNHDA and CDR2 is SQIVND (reference sequence). This CDR3 has 11 amino acids. The CDR3 sequence is CASSTGTAHAF. In DNA form, the CDR3 reads TGTGCCAGTAGTACCGGGACAGCCCATGCCTTC.

This clone was counted between two and nine times. V and J are TRBV6-5 and TRBJ2-5; TRBD2 matches at 12 bases. Germline V lookup: CDR1 MNHEY, CDR2 SVGAGI. V was clipped by 1 base and J by 3 bases; unmatched bases: 3. The CDR3 has 16 amino acids. CDR3 amino acids: CASSYWTSGDEETQYF. CDR3 DNA sequence: TGTGCCAGCAGTTACTGGACTAGCGGGGATGAAGAGACCCAGTACTTC.

The chain joins TRBV19 to TRBJ1-1; D is unclear. Germline loops: CDR1 LNHDA, CDR2 SQIVND (reference sequence). The CDR3 consists of 15 residues. V lost 1 base to trimming and J lost 4 bases, with 13 bases between them. CDR3 region: CASSIALGVSTEAFF. The CDR3 DNA is TGTGCCAGTAGTATAGCTCTGGGAGTTAGCACTGAAGCTTTCTTT.

The CDR3 region is CASSDPGTPYEQYF. DNA for the CDR3: TGTGCCAGCAGTGATCCCGGGACTCCATACGAGCAGTACTTC. V and J are TRBV6-1 and TRBJ2-7, with a tentative D call TRBD2 (6 bases). CDR3 size: 14 residues. Between the trimmed V and J ends, which lost 3 bases and 4 bases, there was a span of 13 bases. Looked up from germline, CDR1 is MNHNS and CDR2 is SASEGT.

This chain links TRBV5-1 with TRBJ1-1, with D tentatively TRBD1 (5 bases). The CDR3 loop spans 15 amino acids. Germline CDR1 is SGHRS and CDR2 is YFSETQ. Trimming took 0 bases from V and 0 from J, leaving 9 bases between them. The CDR3 spells CASSLAVQVNTEAFF. The CDR3 bases are TGCGCCAGCAGCTTGGCGGTACAGGTGAACACTGAAGCTTTCTTT. The whole variable domain, filled in from reference TRBV5-1 and TRBJ1-1, reads KAGVTQTPRYLIKTRGQQVTLSCSPISGHRSVSWYQQTPGQGLQFLFEYFSETQRNKGNFPGRFSGRQFSNSRSEMNVSTLELGDSALYLCASSLAVQVNTEAFFGQGTRLTVV.